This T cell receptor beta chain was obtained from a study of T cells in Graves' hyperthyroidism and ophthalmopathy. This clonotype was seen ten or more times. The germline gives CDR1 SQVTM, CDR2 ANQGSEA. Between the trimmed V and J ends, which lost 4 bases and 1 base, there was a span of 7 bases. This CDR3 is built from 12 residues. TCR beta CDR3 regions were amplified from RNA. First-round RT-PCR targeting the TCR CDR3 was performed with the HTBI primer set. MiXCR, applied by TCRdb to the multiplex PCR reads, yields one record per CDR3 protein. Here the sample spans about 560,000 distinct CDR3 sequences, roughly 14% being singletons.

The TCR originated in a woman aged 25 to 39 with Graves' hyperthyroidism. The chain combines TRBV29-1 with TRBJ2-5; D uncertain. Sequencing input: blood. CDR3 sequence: CSVASGQETQYF. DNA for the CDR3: TGCAGCGTTGCTTCAGGCCAAGAGACCCAGTACTTC.